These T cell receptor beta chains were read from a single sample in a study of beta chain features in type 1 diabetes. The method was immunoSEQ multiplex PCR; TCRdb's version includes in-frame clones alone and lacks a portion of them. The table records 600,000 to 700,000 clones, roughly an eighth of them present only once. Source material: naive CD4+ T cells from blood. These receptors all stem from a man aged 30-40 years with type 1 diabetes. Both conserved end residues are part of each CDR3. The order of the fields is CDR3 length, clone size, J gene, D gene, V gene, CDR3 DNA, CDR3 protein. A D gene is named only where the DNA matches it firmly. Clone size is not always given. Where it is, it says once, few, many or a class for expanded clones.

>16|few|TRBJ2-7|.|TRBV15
TGTGCCACCAGCAGAGATCTGGGGCGCCTTCCCTACGAGCAGTACTTC
CATSRDLGRLPYEQYF
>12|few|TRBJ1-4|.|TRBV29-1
TGCAGCGTTGGGGAATCTAATGAAAAACTGTTTTTT
CSVGESNEKLFF
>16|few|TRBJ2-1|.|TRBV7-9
TGTGCCAGCAGCTTAACCGCTACAAGCTCCTACAATGAGCAGTTCTTC
CASSLTATSSYNEQFF
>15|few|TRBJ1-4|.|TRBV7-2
TGTGCCAGCAGCCAGCTCGGGAATACTAATGAAAAACTGTTTTTT
CASSQLGNTNEKLFF
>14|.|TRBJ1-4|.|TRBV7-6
TGTGCCAGCAGCTTAGGGCACGGGGGTGAAAAACTGTTTTTT
CASSLGHGGEKLFF
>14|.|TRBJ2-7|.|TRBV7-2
TGTGCCAGCAGCTTAGCCTGGGGCTCCTACGAGCAGTACTTC
CASSLAWGSYEQYF
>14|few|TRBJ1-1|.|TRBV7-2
TGTGCCAGCAGCTTAAATGGGGGGTTCACTGAAGCTTTCTTT
CASSLNGGFTEAFF
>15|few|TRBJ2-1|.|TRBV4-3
TGCGCCAGCAGCCAAGTAAATCGGGGGTACAATGAGCAGTTCTTC
CASSQVNRGYNEQFF
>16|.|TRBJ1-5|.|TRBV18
TGTGCCAGCTCACAGCGTGAGGGGCGCGGAGATCAGCCCCAGCATTTT
CASSQREGRGDQPQHF
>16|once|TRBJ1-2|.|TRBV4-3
TGCGCCAGCAGCCAAGATCTCAGCCGGCAGGGCTATGGCTACACCTTC
CASSQDLSRQGYGYTF
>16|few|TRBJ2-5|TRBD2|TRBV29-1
TGCAGCGTGACCAGAAATAGGCTAGCGGGACAAGAGACCCAGTACTTC
CSVTRNRLAGQETQYF
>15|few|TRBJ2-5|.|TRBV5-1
TGCGCCAGCAGCTTGGCCGGGGCCCCAGGAGAGACCCAGTACTTC
CASSLAGAPGETQYF
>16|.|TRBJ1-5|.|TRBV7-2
TGTGCCAGCAGCTTAGTTGTATCTCCCGTGACTCAGCCCCAGCATTTT
CASSLVVSPVTQPQHF
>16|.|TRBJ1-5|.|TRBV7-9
TGTGCCAGCAGCTTAGAAGCTGGTACTAGCAATCAGCCCCAGCATTTT
CASSLEAGTSNQPQHF
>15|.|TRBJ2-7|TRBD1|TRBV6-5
TGTGCCAGCAGTCGGGACAGGGGTATCTCCTACGAGCAGTACTTC
CASSRDRGISYEQYF
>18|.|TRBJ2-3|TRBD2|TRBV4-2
TGTGCCAGCAGCCAACTAACAACCGGGACTAGATTCACAGATACGCAGTATTTT
CASSQLTTGTRFTDTQYF
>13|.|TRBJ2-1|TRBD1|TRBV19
TGTGCCAGTAGTGCGACAGGGCTAAATGAGCAGTTCTTC
CASSATGLNEQFF
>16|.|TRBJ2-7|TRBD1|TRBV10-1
TGCGCCAGCAGTAAGGAGACAGGGACAAGCTCCTACGAGCAGTACTTC
CASSKETGTSSYEQYF